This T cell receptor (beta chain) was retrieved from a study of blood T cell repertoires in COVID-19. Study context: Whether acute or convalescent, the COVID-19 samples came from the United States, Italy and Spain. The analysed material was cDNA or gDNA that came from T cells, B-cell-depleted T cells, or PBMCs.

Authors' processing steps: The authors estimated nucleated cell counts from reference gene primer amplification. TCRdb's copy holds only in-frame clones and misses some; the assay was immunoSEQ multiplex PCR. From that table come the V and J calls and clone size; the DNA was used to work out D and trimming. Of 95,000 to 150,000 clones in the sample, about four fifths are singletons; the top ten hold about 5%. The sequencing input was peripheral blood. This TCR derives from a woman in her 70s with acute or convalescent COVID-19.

The CDR3 loop reads CASSYRGLADTDTQYF. For the CDR3, the DNA is TGTGCCAGCAGTTACCGCGGACTAGCGGACACAGATACGCAGTATTTT. The genes are TRBV6-5 and TRBJ2-3, with 10 bases lining up with TRBD2. CDR3 length: 16 amino acids. Trimming took 2 bases from V and 2 from J; bases not matched to a gene: 4. Germline V lookup: CDR1 MNHEY, CDR2 SVGAGI.